The 12 T cell receptor beta chains below come from one sample, sequenced in a study of T cell repertoires in cytomegalovirus infection (dated by TCRdb to the late 2010s). The reads were generated on an Illumina HiSeq 1500. The raw public data were reprocessed by TCRdb itself: fastp quality trimming at Q25, MiXCR clonotype calling, in-frame beta chains only. Every CDR3 protein is listed once, alongside the most common genes and DNA of its rows. The sample includes a few hundred thousand distinct CDR3 sequences, with about a sixth observed a single time. The top ten clones comprise roughly half of the sample. Sequencing input: CD8+ T cells from PBMCs. Source of these receptors: a human donor in good health (CMV status not recorded). Some clones in this sample may be carry-over from other donors' samples.

The chain recombines TRBV4-1 with TRBJ2-1, with 7 bases lining up with TRBD1. V was clipped by 4 bases and J by 3 bases; unmatched bases: 9. Looked up from germline, CDR1 is MGHRA and CDR2 is YSYEKL. The CDR3 sequence is 16 residues long. The CDR3 DNA reads as TGCGCCAGCAGCCCAGAAGGGACAGCCCACTACAATGAGCAGTTCTTC. Translated: CASSPEGTAHYNEQFF.

This clonotype came up many times. The gene calls are TRBV7-2 and TRBJ1-2; 7 bases line up with TRBD1. The CDR3 covers 15 residues. Trimming removed 1 base from V and 5 bases from J; junction bases left unmatched: 7. The germline V gene encodes CDR1 SGHTA and CDR2 FQGNSA. The CDR3 coding sequence is TGTGCCAGCAGCTTAGAGGGACAGCTTACTTATGGCTACACCTTC. It encodes CASSLEGQLTYGYTF.

This clonotype was picked up many times. In DNA, the CDR3 is TGTGCCAGCAGCTTAGGGGACCAATCCTACGAGCAGTACTTC. It is translated as CASSLGDQSYEQYF. The chain links TRBV7-6 to TRBJ2-7, with D possibly called TRBD1 or TRBD2 (5 bases each). The length of the CDR3 is 14 residues. Trimming stripped 1 base from V and 1 base from J, with 8 bases between. Germline lookup yields CDR1 SGHVS and CDR2 FNYEAQ.

In its sample, this clonotype was seen a few times. The V gene is TRBV4-1, the J gene TRBJ2-7; TRBD1 or TRBD2 may be the D gene (5 bases each). Germline CDR1 reads MGHRA; CDR2 reads YSYEKL. Trimming stripped 4 bases from V and 4 bases from J, with 14 bases between. CDR3 size: 14 residues. CDR3 DNA sequence: TGCGCCAGCAGCCTAAATGAGGGGTTTTACGAGCAGTACTTC. This encodes CASSLNEGFYEQYF.

The chain couples TRBV29-1 to TRBJ2-7; TRBD1 matches at 12 bases. J was trimmed by 0 bases and V by 4 bases; bases with no gene match: 10. The germline V gene has CDR1 SQVTM and CDR2 ANQGSEA. This CDR3 has 17 amino acids. CDR3 nucleotides: TGCAGCGTTGTAACCGGGACAGGGGGCGCCGGCTCCTACGAGCAGTACTTC. Translated: CSVVTGTGGAGSYEQYF.

This clonotype has more than one count but fewer than ten. This chain uses TRBV7-6 with TRBJ1-6; D may be TRBD1 (6 bases). This CDR3 has 15 amino acids. V was clipped by 2 bases and J by 5 bases, with 10 bases between them. CDR1 is SGHVS, CDR2 FNYEAQ, per germline. The CDR3 coding sequence is TGTGCCAGCAGCTTAACAGGGAGCCATAATTCACCCCTCCACTTT. Its translation is CASSLTGSHNSPLHF. Using reference TRBV7-6 and TRBJ1-6 for the parts outside the CDR3, the full variable domain is GAGVSQSPRYKVTKRGQDVALRCDPISGHVSLYWYRQALGQGPEFLTYFNYEAQQDKSGLPNDRFSAERPEGSISTLTIQRTEQRDSAMYRCASSLTGSHNSPLHFGNGTRLTVT.

This clonotype appeared many times. The V and J genes are TRBV2 and TRBJ2-1; maybe TRBD2 (5 bases). This CDR3 is built from 13 residues. CDR1 and CDR2 (germline): SNHLY, FYNNEI. Trimming left V 3 bases short and J 7 bases short, with 10 bases between. The CDR3 DNA reads TGTGCCAGCAGTGACCCCCGAGGGAATGAGCAGTTCTTC. Translation gives CASSDPRGNEQFF. The full variable domain, in which reference TRBV2 and TRBJ2-1 provide the parts outside the CDR3, is EPEVTQTPSHQVTQMGQEVILRCVPISNHLYFYWYRQILGQKVEFLVSFYNNEISEKSEIFDDQFSVERPDGSNFTLKIRSTKLEDSAMYFCASSDPRGNEQFFGPGTRLTVL.

This chain uses TRBV7-6 with TRBJ2-3; possible D gene TRBD1, 6 bases. The CDR3 is 15 residues long. With 5 bases removed from V and 2 bases from J, the gap between germline ends came to 14 bases. Germline values: CDR1 SGHVS, CDR2 FNYEAQ. In nucleotides, the CDR3 is TGTGCCAGCAGCGCAAGTACAGGGCTCACAGATACGCAGTATTTT. Protein product: CASSASTGLTDTQYF.

In its sample, this clonotype was seen once. V usage is TRBV5-6 and J usage is TRBJ2-3; a possible D gene is TRBD1 (5 bases). Germline V CDR1 and CDR2: SGHDT, YYEEEE. V lost 3 bases to trimming and J lost 4 bases, with 12 bases between them. This CDR3 has 14 residues. The CDR3 bases are TGTGCCAGCAGCTCGAGGCTGGGGCCAGATACGCAGTATTTT. Residues: CASSSRLGPDTQYF.

The V call is TRBV27, the J call TRBJ1-5; unclear D gene. V lost 5 bases, J lost 9 bases, and 11 bases lay in between. Germline V gene sequence: CDR1 MNHEY, CDR2 SMNVEV (reference sequence). The CDR3 is made up of 12 amino acids. CDR3 residues: CASSPSVGPQHF. The CDR3 DNA reads as TGTGCCAGCAGTCCTTCTGTCGGGCCCCAGCATTTT.

In this sample, this clonotype turned up a few times. One junction end disagrees with the germline gene, perhaps due to a read error. The chain joins TRBV4-1 to TRBJ2-1; TRBD2 matches 15 bases. The CDR3 runs to 18 residues. Per the germline V gene, CDR1 is MGHRA and CDR2 is YSYEKL. CDR3 in amino acids: CASSQWGTSGGSLVEQFF. Written as DNA, the CDR3 is TGTGCCAGCAGCCAGTGGGGGACTAGCGGGGGGTCGTTAGTTGAGCAGTTCTTC.

The chain combines TRBV11-2 with TRBJ2-2, with 10 bases aligning to TRBD1. The CDR3 loop spans 16 amino acids. Trimming cost V 1 base and J 3 bases; bases outside gene matches: 2. Looked up from germline, CDR1 is SGHAT and CDR2 is FQNNGV. The CDR3 nucleotides are TGTGCCAGCAGCTTAGTGGGACAGGGGTACACCGGGGAGCTGTTTTTT. Translating it yields CASSLVGQGYTGELFF.